This is a list of T cell receptor beta chains from one sample in a study of cytomegalovirus exposure and HLA in healthy donors. Profiling relied on immunoSEQ multiplex PCR, and the TCRdb table lists in-frame clones only, not all of them. The sample includes 45,000 to 55,000 clones, around 81% of them seen just once. Input material: PBMCs. These receptors all stem from a man under 40 in good health and CMV-seropositive. The CDR3 runs from the conserved cysteine through the conserved F or W. D genes are given only for firm matches. Size is stated for part of the rows, as once, few or many counts, or as a class when the clone is expanded.

clone size: NA
D gene: NA
V gene: TRBV7-6
J gene: TRBJ1-1
CDR3 protein: CASSLWRETEAFF
CDR3 DNA: TGTGCCAGCAGCTTATGGAGGGAGACTGAAGCTTTCTTT

clone size: NA
D gene: NA
V gene: TRBV19
J gene: TRBJ2-1
CDR3 protein: CASGRGEQFF
CDR3 DNA: TGTGCCAGTGGAAGAGGCGAGCAGTTCTTC

clone size: NA
D gene: NA
V gene: TRBV28
J gene: TRBJ2-7
CDR3 protein: CASSLKLGGAYEQYF
CDR3 DNA: TGTGCCAGCAGTTTAAAGCTAGGAGGGGCGTACGAGCAGTACTTC

clone size: NA
D gene: NA
V gene: TRBV5-1
J gene: TRBJ2-2
CDR3 protein: CASSLTGLNTGELFF
CDR3 DNA: TGCGCCAGCAGCCTAACAGGGTTGAACACCGGGGAGCTGTTTTTT

clone size: NA
D gene: TRBD1
V gene: TRBV13
J gene: TRBJ2-7
CDR3 protein: CASTPPGQGYEQYF
CDR3 DNA: TGTGCCAGCACCCCCCCGGGACAGGGATACGAGCAGTACTTC

clone size: NA
D gene: NA
V gene: TRBV2
J gene: TRBJ1-1
CDR3 protein: CASSEALTGYTEAFF
CDR3 DNA: TGTGCCAGCAGTGAAGCGCTGACCGGGTACACTGAAGCTTTCTTT

clone size: NA
D gene: NA
V gene: TRBV29-1
J gene: TRBJ2-1
CDR3 protein: CSVLSAGYNEQFF
CDR3 DNA: TGCAGCGTTTTGTCAGCGGGCTACAATGAGCAGTTCTTC

clone size: NA
D gene: NA
V gene: TRBV9
J gene: TRBJ2-3
CDR3 protein: CASSGTTESASTDTQYF
CDR3 DNA: TGTGCCAGCAGCGGCACGACAGAATCCGCTAGCACAGATACGCAGTATTTT

clone size: few
D gene: NA
V gene: TRBV7-9
J gene: TRBJ1-1
CDR3 protein: CASSFLFTEAFF
CDR3 DNA: TGTGCCAGCAGCTTCCTTTTCACTGAAGCTTTCTTT

clone size: NA
D gene: NA
V gene: TRBV7-3
J gene: TRBJ1-1
CDR3 protein: CASALGENTEAFF
CDR3 DNA: TGTGCCAGCGCGTTGGGAGAGAACACTGAAGCTTTCTTT

clone size: medium-sized
D gene: TRBD1
V gene: TRBV6-6
J gene: TRBJ1-6
CDR3 protein: CATGQTNSPLHF
CDR3 DNA: TGCGCCACGGGACAGACTAATTCACCCCTCCACTTT

clone size: NA
D gene: NA
V gene: TRBV11-2
J gene: TRBJ1-2
CDR3 protein: CASSLARGKEGYTF
CDR3 DNA: TGTGCCAGCAGCTTAGCGCGCGGGAAGGAAGGCTACACCTTC

clone size: NA
D gene: TRBD1
V gene: TRBV19
J gene: TRBJ1-4
CDR3 protein: CASSRDRDRDEKLFF
CDR3 DNA: TGTGCCAGTAGTCGGGACCGGGACAGGGATGAAAAACTGTTTTTT

clone size: NA
D gene: NA
V gene: TRBV28
J gene: TRBJ1-5
CDR3 protein: CASSLPAGAGYSNQPQHF
CDR3 DNA: TGTGCCAGCAGTTTACCCGCCGGGGCGGGGTATAGCAATCAGCCCCAGCATTTT

clone size: NA
D gene: TRBD1
V gene: TRBV28
J gene: TRBJ1-1
CDR3 protein: CASSSARDRVGGTEAFF
CDR3 DNA: TGTGCCAGCAGTTCGGCCCGGGACAGGGTCGGAGGGACTGAAGCTTTCTTT

clone size: NA
D gene: NA
V gene: TRBV7-8
J gene: TRBJ2-7
CDR3 protein: CASSLLPYEQYF
CDR3 DNA: TGTGCCAGCAGTCTTCTCCCCTACGAGCAGTACTTC

clone size: few
D gene: NA
V gene: TRBV21-1
J gene: TRBJ2-7
CDR3 protein: CASSKQGEQYF
CDR3 DNA: TGTGCCAGCAGCAAACAGGGCGAGCAGTACTTC

clone size: NA
D gene: NA
V gene: TRBV7-6
J gene: TRBJ1-4
CDR3 protein: CASSLGQDEKLFF
CDR3 DNA: TGTGCCAGCAGCTTAGGACAGGACGAAAAACTGTTTTTT

clone size: NA
D gene: TRBD1
V gene: TRBV5-5
J gene: TRBJ1-5
CDR3 protein: CASSASTGGGQPQHF
CDR3 DNA: TGTGCCAGCAGCGCTTCCACAGGGGGGGGACAGCCCCAGCATTTT

clone size: NA
D gene: NA
V gene: TRBV10-2
J gene: TRBJ2-7
CDR3 protein: CASTKPGQQYYEQYF
CDR3 DNA: TGCGCCAGCACCAAACCGGGTCAACAATACTACGAGCAGTACTTC

clone size: NA
D gene: NA
V gene: TRBV11-2
J gene: TRBJ2-3
CDR3 protein: CASSLNGRGPDTQYF
CDR3 DNA: TGTGCCAGCAGCTTAAACGGGAGGGGGCCAGATACGCAGTATTTT

clone size: NA
D gene: NA
V gene: TRBV9
J gene: TRBJ2-3
CDR3 protein: CASSVSTASTDTQYF
CDR3 DNA: TGTGCCAGCAGCGTATCGACAGCTAGCACAGATACGCAGTATTTT

clone size: NA
D gene: NA
V gene: TRBV18
J gene: TRBJ1-1
CDR3 protein: CASSPLSSNTEAFF
CDR3 DNA: TGTGCCAGCTCACCACTGTCGAGTAACACTGAAGCTTTCTTT

clone size: NA
D gene: NA
V gene: TRBV13
J gene: TRBJ1-1
CDR3 protein: CASRYLHESEAFF
CDR3 DNA: TGTGCCAGCAGATATTTACACGAATCTGAAGCTTTCTTT

clone size: few
D gene: NA
V gene: TRBV2
J gene: TRBJ1-2
CDR3 protein: CASNQGRTPYGYTF
CDR3 DNA: TGTGCCAGCAACCAAGGAAGGACACCTTATGGCTACACCTTC

clone size: NA
D gene: NA
V gene: TRBV5-1
J gene: TRBJ1-2
CDR3 protein: CASSYDPLDGYTF
CDR3 DNA: TGCGCCAGCAGCTACGACCCGCTAGATGGCTACACCTTC

clone size: NA
D gene: NA
V gene: TRBV7-9
J gene: TRBJ1-1
CDR3 protein: CAEGRVNTEAFF
CDR3 DNA: TGTGCCGAGGGAAGGGTGAACACTGAAGCTTTCTTT

clone size: NA
D gene: TRBD1
V gene: TRBV7-7
J gene: TRBJ1-1
CDR3 protein: CASSSETGGRYTEAFF
CDR3 DNA: TGTGCCAGCAGCTCAGAGACAGGGGGCAGGTACACTGAAGCCTTCTTT

clone size: NA
D gene: TRBD1
V gene: TRBV15
J gene: TRBJ2-7
CDR3 protein: CATGTGDHEQYF
CDR3 DNA: TGTGCCACCGGGACAGGGGACCACGAGCAGTACTTC

clone size: NA
D gene: TRBD1
V gene: TRBV4-1
J gene: TRBJ2-5
CDR3 protein: CASSQPDRDQETQYF
CDR3 DNA: TGCGCCAGCAGCCAACCGGACAGGGACCAAGAGACCCAGTACTTC

clone size: NA
D gene: NA
V gene: TRBV7-6
J gene: TRBJ2-7
CDR3 protein: CASSPERGLYEQYF
CDR3 DNA: TGTGCCAGCAGCCCCGAAAGGGGCCTCTACGAGCAGTACTTC

clone size: NA
D gene: TRBD2
V gene: TRBV5-1
J gene: TRBJ2-5
CDR3 protein: CASSWGLAGGDETQYF
CDR3 DNA: TGCGCCAGCAGCTGGGGGCTAGCGGGGGGGGACGAGACCCAGTACTTC

clone size: NA
D gene: NA
V gene: TRBV30
J gene: TRBJ2-7
CDR3 protein: CAWAQSSGLAYEQYF
CDR3 DNA: TGTGCCTGGGCTCAATCGTCCGGGTTAGCCTACGAGCAGTACTTC

clone size: once
D gene: TRBD2
V gene: TRBV4-1
J gene: TRBJ2-3
CDR3 protein: CASSQEGWTSGGDRDTQYF
CDR3 DNA: TGCGCCAGCAGCCAAGAGGGGTGGACTAGCGGGGGCGATAGGGATACGCAGTATTTT

clone size: NA
D gene: TRBD1
V gene: TRBV18
J gene: TRBJ1-4
CDR3 protein: CASSQNTGGNEKLFF
CDR3 DNA: TGTGCCAGCTCGCAGAACACAGGGGGTAACGAAAAACTGTTTTTT

clone size: NA
D gene: NA
V gene: TRBV5-1
J gene: TRBJ1-4
CDR3 protein: CASSLDTGNEKLFF
CDR3 DNA: TGCGCCAGCAGCTTGGACACAGGCAATGAAAAACTGTTTTTT

clone size: few
D gene: NA
V gene: TRBV7-5
J gene: TRBJ1-1
CDR3 protein: CVICWDFILPLNTEAFF
CDR3 DNA: TGTGTCATATGTTGGGACTTTATACTACCCTTGAACACTGAAGCTTTCTTT

clone size: NA
D gene: NA
V gene: TRBV6-1
J gene: TRBJ1-2
CDR3 protein: CASSELRTAGYTF
CDR3 DNA: TGTGCCAGCAGTGAACTCCGGACAGCCGGCTACACCTTC

clone size: NA
D gene: NA
V gene: TRBV7-2
J gene: TRBJ1-5
CDR3 protein: CASSPESRAGNQPQHF
CDR3 DNA: TGTGCCAGCAGCCCAGAGTCCAGGGCGGGCAATCAGCCCCAGCATTTT

clone size: once
D gene: TRBD2
V gene: TRBV19
J gene: TRBJ2-3
CDR3 protein: CASSMIQRGTDTQYF
CDR3 DNA: TGTGCCAGTAGTATGATCCAGCGGGGGACGGATACGCAGTATTTT

clone size: NA
D gene: NA
V gene: TRBV19
J gene: TRBJ1-1
CDR3 protein: CASSIELVQGGAFF
CDR3 DNA: TGTGCCAGTAGTATAGAATTGGTACAGGGAGGGGCTTTCTTT

clone size: NA
D gene: TRBD1
V gene: TRBV14
J gene: TRBJ1-4
CDR3 protein: CASSSRQGVPAEKLFF
CDR3 DNA: TGTGCCAGCAGCTCCCGACAGGGCGTGCCGGCTGAAAAACTGTTTTTT

clone size: NA
D gene: TRBD1
V gene: TRBV7-2
J gene: TRBJ1-2
CDR3 protein: CASSHILGQGFGYTF
CDR3 DNA: TGTGCCAGCAGCCATATTTTAGGACAGGGGTTTGGCTACACCTTC

clone size: NA
D gene: NA
V gene: TRBV11-2
J gene: TRBJ1-4
CDR3 protein: CASSSRQGNEKLFF
CDR3 DNA: TGTGCCAGCAGCTCTAGGCAGGGGAATGAAAAACTGTTTTTT

clone size: once
D gene: TRBD1
V gene: TRBV7-3
J gene: TRBJ2-1
CDR3 protein: CASSQGQGPANEQFF
CDR3 DNA: TGTGCCAGCAGCCAGGGACAGGGGCCCGCCAATGAGCAGTTCTTC

clone size: NA
D gene: NA
V gene: TRBV30
J gene: TRBJ2-5
CDR3 protein: CAWSFLRDAGETQYF
CDR3 DNA: TGTGCCTGGAGTTTTCTGCGGGATGCGGGGGAGACCCAGTACTTC

clone size: NA
D gene: TRBD2
V gene: TRBV7-3
J gene: TRBJ2-1
CDR3 protein: CASSFGSGGQQFF
CDR3 DNA: TGTGCCAGCAGCTTCGGTAGCGGGGGGCAGCAGTTCTTC

clone size: NA
D gene: TRBD1
V gene: TRBV6-1
J gene: TRBJ1-1
CDR3 protein: CASRERDRMNTEAFF
CDR3 DNA: TGTGCCAGCAGGGAAAGGGACAGAATGAACACTGAAGCTTTCTTT

clone size: NA
D gene: TRBD1
V gene: TRBV7-9
J gene: TRBJ2-4
CDR3 protein: CASSVGQGRNIQYF
CDR3 DNA: TGTGCCAGCAGCGTCGGACAGGGCCGAAACATTCAGTACTTC

clone size: NA
D gene: NA
V gene: TRBV18
J gene: TRBJ2-5
CDR3 protein: CASSLRQTETQYF
CDR3 DNA: TGTGCCAGCTCACTCAGACAAACAGAGACCCAGTACTTC